These T cell receptor beta chains were read from a single sample in a study of shared clonotypes between healthy human individuals. The method was immunoSEQ multiplex PCR; TCRdb's version includes in-frame clones alone and lacks a portion of them. The sample lists more than 2 million clones, about 95% seen once, with about 1.1% in the top ten. Specimen: naive CD8+ T cells sorted from blood. The receptors here all came from a young man in good health. Each CDR3 is given with its conserved first and last residue. D genes are given only for firm matches. For some rows the clone size is stated as once, few or many, or as a class when expanded; others skip it.

v_gene: TRBV6-1; d_gene: -; j_gene: TRBJ1-5; abundance: once; CDR3nt: TGTGCCAGCAGTGAAGGCCTCTTGAGCAATCAGCCCCAGCATTTT; CDR3aa: CASSEGLLSNQPQHF
v_gene: TRBV2; d_gene: TRBD1; j_gene: TRBJ2-5; abundance: -; CDR3nt: TGTGCCAGCAGAAAACAGGGGATCGAGCCAACGGGGCTAGAGACCCAGTACTTC; CDR3aa: CASRKQGIEPTGLETQYF
v_gene: TRBV19; d_gene: -; j_gene: TRBJ2-5; abundance: -; CDR3nt: TGTGCCAGTAGCCTTGACGGTGAAGAGACCCAGTACTTC; CDR3aa: CASSLDGEETQYF
v_gene: TRBV5-1; d_gene: TRBD1; j_gene: TRBJ1-1; abundance: -; CDR3nt: TGCGCCAGCAGCCTTGGACAGGGGGCAATGAACACTGAAGCTTTCTTT; CDR3aa: CASSLGQGAMNTEAFF
v_gene: TRBV5-6; d_gene: -; j_gene: TRBJ2-7; abundance: -; CDR3nt: TGTGCCAGCAGCTTTCAAGGGGCCGACTACGAGCAGTACTTC; CDR3aa: CASSFQGADYEQYF
v_gene: TRBV28; d_gene: -; j_gene: TRBJ1-2; abundance: -; CDR3nt: TGTGCCAGCAGTTATGGGCTCTATGGCTACACCTTC; CDR3aa: CASSYGLYGYTF
v_gene: TRBV6-1; d_gene: -; j_gene: TRBJ1-2; abundance: -; CDR3nt: TGTGCCAGCAGCTCCCGTCGGGACTCTAACTATGGCTACACCTTC; CDR3aa: CASSSRRDSNYGYTF
v_gene: TRBV2; d_gene: TRBD1; j_gene: TRBJ1-4; abundance: -; CDR3nt: TGTGCCAGCAGTGAGGGACAGGGAGGATTGACCATACCATTT; CDR3aa: CASSEGQGGLTIPF
v_gene: TRBV7-8; d_gene: TRBD1; j_gene: TRBJ2-7; abundance: once; CDR3nt: TGTGCCAGCAGCTTAGAAACAGGGGGGAACTCCTACGAGCAGTACTTC; CDR3aa: CASSLETGGNSYEQYF
v_gene: TRBV4-3; d_gene: TRBD2; j_gene: TRBJ2-1; abundance: -; CDR3nt: TGCGCCAGCAGCGAGGGACTAGCGGACAATGAGCAGTTCTTC; CDR3aa: CASSEGLADNEQFF
v_gene: TRBV11-2; d_gene: -; j_gene: TRBJ2-7; abundance: -; CDR3nt: TGTGCCAGCAGGGGGGCGGTGTACGAGCAGTACTTC; CDR3aa: CASRGAVYEQYF
v_gene: TRBV4-2; d_gene: TRBD2; j_gene: TRBJ2-5; abundance: -; CDR3nt: TGTGCCAGCAGCCAAGTCTCAATATGGACTAGCGGGGGAGTGGCAGAGACCCAGTACTTC; CDR3aa: CASSQVSIWTSGGVAETQYF
v_gene: TRBV4-1; d_gene: -; j_gene: TRBJ1-3; abundance: -; CDR3nt: TGCGCCAGCAGCCAAGAATCTGCTTCTGGAAACACCATATATTTT; CDR3aa: CASSQESASGNTIYF
v_gene: TRBV5-6; d_gene: -; j_gene: TRBJ2-7; abundance: few; CDR3nt: TGTGCCAGCAGCCTGGGGGGTAGCGATTCGGTCGAGCAGTACTTC; CDR3aa: CASSLGGSDSVEQYF
v_gene: TRBV7-2; d_gene: -; j_gene: TRBJ2-7; abundance: once; CDR3nt: TGTGCCAGCAGCTTTAGAGGTTACGCCAGCTACGAGCAGTACTTC; CDR3aa: CASSFRGYASYEQYF
v_gene: TRBV7-9; d_gene: TRBD1; j_gene: TRBJ2-7; abundance: -; CDR3nt: TGTGCCAGCAGCGGTGGACAGGCCCCCTACGAGCAGTACTTC; CDR3aa: CASSGGQAPYEQYF
v_gene: TRBV30; d_gene: -; j_gene: TRBJ1-1; abundance: -; CDR3nt: TGTGCCGGGCAGGGGAGTACGGACACTGAAGCTTTCTTT; CDR3aa: CAGQGSTDTEAFF
v_gene: TRBV6-5; d_gene: -; j_gene: TRBJ2-3; abundance: -; CDR3nt: TGTGCCAGCAGTTTAGAGTTGGGCACAGATACGCAGTATTTT; CDR3aa: CASSLELGTDTQYF
v_gene: TRBV7-9; d_gene: -; j_gene: TRBJ2-4; abundance: -; CDR3nt: TGTGCCACCGTCCTTTGGGGCGGGCAGGGCGTTGACATTCAGTACTTC; CDR3aa: CATVLWGGQGVDIQYF
v_gene: TRBV28; d_gene: -; j_gene: TRBJ2-7; abundance: -; CDR3nt: TGTGCCAGCAGTTTACTGCGGGTGGGATCCTACGAGCAGTACTTC; CDR3aa: CASSLLRVGSYEQYF
v_gene: TRBV5-6; d_gene: -; j_gene: TRBJ1-3; abundance: -; CDR3nt: TGTGCCAGCAGCTGGACAGCCTCTGGAAACACCATATATTTT; CDR3aa: CASSWTASGNTIYF
v_gene: TRBV7-9; d_gene: TRBD1; j_gene: TRBJ2-7; abundance: -; CDR3nt: TGTGCCAGCAGCTTAGGGGACAGGGGCTACGAGCAGTACTTC; CDR3aa: CASSLGDRGYEQYF
v_gene: TRBV5-1; d_gene: -; j_gene: TRBJ1-4; abundance: -; CDR3nt: TGCGCCAGCAGCTTGACTGGGATCAATGAAAAACTGTTTTTT; CDR3aa: CASSLTGINEKLFF
v_gene: TRBV4-1; d_gene: -; j_gene: TRBJ1-2; abundance: -; CDR3nt: TGCGCCAGCAGCCAAGAGGCAGGGTCCTACTATGGCTACACCTTC; CDR3aa: CASSQEAGSYYGYTF
v_gene: TRBV4-1; d_gene: TRBD2; j_gene: TRBJ2-1; abundance: -; CDR3nt: TGCGCCAGCAGCCAAGCGGGAGGGCCCGACAATGAGCAGTTCTTC; CDR3aa: CASSQAGGPDNEQFF
v_gene: TRBV5-4; d_gene: TRBD2; j_gene: TRBJ2-1; abundance: -; CDR3nt: TGTGCCAGCAGCTTGGAGGTAGCGGGAGGTCTCGATGAGCAGTTCTTC; CDR3aa: CASSLEVAGGLDEQFF
v_gene: TRBV7-9; d_gene: TRBD1; j_gene: TRBJ1-6; abundance: -; CDR3nt: TGTGCCAGCAGCTCAGGGGGCTTTTCACCCCTCCACTTT; CDR3aa: CASSSGGFSPLHF
v_gene: TRBV9; d_gene: TRBD2; j_gene: TRBJ2-7; abundance: -; CDR3nt: TGTGCCAGCAGCTTTAGCGGGAGCTCCTACGAGCAGTACTTC; CDR3aa: CASSFSGSSYEQYF
v_gene: TRBV4-3; d_gene: TRBD2; j_gene: TRBJ2-2; abundance: -; CDR3nt: TGCGCCAGCAGCCAAGAGGCGGGACTAGCGAACACCGGGGAGCTGTTTTTT; CDR3aa: CASSQEAGLANTGELFF
v_gene: TRBV7-9; d_gene: TRBD2; j_gene: TRBJ2-7; abundance: once; CDR3nt: TGTGCCAGCAGCACCGAGACTAGCGAGTTTATCCCCTACGAGCAGTACTTC; CDR3aa: CASSTETSEFIPYEQYF